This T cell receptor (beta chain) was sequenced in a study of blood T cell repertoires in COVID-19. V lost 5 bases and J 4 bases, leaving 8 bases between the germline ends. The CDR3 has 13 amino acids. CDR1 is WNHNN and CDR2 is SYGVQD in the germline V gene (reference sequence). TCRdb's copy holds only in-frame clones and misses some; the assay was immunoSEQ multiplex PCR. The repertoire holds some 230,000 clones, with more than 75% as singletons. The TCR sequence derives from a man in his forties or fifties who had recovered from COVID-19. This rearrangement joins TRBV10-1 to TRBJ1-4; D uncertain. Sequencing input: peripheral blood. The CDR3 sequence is CASSSQLNEKLFF. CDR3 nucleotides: TGCGCCAGCAGTTCTCAACTTAATGAAAAACTGTTTTTT.